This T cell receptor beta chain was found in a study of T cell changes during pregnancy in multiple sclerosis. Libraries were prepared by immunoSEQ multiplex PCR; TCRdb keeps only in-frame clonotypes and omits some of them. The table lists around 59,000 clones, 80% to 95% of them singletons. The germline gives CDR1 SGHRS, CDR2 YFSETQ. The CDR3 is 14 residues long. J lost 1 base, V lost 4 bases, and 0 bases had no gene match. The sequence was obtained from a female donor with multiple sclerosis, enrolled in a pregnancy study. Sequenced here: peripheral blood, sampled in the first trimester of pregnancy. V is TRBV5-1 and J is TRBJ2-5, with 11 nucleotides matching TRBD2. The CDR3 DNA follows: TGCGCCAGCAGCACTAGCGGGGGCCAAGAGACCCAGTACTTC. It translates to CASSTSGGQETQYF.